This TCR beta chain came from a study of cytomegalovirus exposure and HLA in healthy donors. Overall study findings and caveats: A later analysis found first-cohort TCR clusters tended to co-occur in the 100 to 150 validation repertoires. The classifier was said to identify cytomegalovirus status with high specificity and sensitivity.

Germline CDR1 is MNHEY and CDR2 is SVGAGI. V dropped 3 bases and J dropped 4; count of bases not matched to a gene: 4. This CDR3 contains 15 residues. With regard to this clone: The antigen is unknown.

The repertoire was sequenced with immunoSEQ multiplex PCR; TCRdb's copy has only in-frame clones and lacks some. The sample shows 50,000 to 65,000 clones, approximately 92% of them seen only once. This chain uses TRBV6-5 with TRBJ2-5, with TRBD2 matching over 11 bases. The specimen was PBMCs. The receptor was isolated from a young woman in good health and CMV-seronegative. As DNA, the CDR3 is TGTGCCAGCAGTTATATTGGACTAGCGGGAGAGACCCAGTACTTC. Amino acids: CASSYIGLAGETQYF.